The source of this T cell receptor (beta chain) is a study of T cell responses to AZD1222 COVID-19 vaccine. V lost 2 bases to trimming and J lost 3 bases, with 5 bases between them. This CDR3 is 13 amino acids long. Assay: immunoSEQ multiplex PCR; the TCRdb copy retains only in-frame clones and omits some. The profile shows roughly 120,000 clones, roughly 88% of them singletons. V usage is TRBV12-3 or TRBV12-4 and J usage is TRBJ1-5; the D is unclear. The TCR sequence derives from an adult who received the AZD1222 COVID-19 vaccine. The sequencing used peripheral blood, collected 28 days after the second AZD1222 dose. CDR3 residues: CASSLSDNQPQHF. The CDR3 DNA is TGTGCCAGCAGTTTATCAGACAATCAGCCCCAGCATTTT.